One sample yielded the 32 T cell receptor beta chains listed below, sequenced in a study of blood T cell repertoires in COVID-19. Assay used: immunoSEQ multiplex PCR; TCRdb lists only in-frame clones, some missing. The table shows over 90,000 clones, with 88% occurring only once. The specimen was peripheral blood. These receptors came from a human donor in a cohort sampled during active COVID-19.

The V and J genes are TRBV5-1 and TRBJ2-2; 8 bases align to TRBD2. Trimming took 3 bases from V and 6 from J; bases not matched to a gene: 4. The CDR3 runs 14 residues. Germline-derived CDR1 and CDR2 are SGHRS and YFSETQ. DNA of the CDR3: TGCGCCAGCAGCTGGCTAGCGGGCCCCGGGGAGCTGTTTTTT. It translates to CASSWLAGPGELFF.

The gene calls are TRBV19 and TRBJ1-2; 7 bases fit TRBD1. Germline V CDR1 and CDR2: LNHDA, SQIVND (reference sequence). This CDR3 region has 15 residues. V shed 7 bases and J 2 bases; nucleotides not matched to a gene: 10. As DNA, the CDR3 is TGTGCCAGTACCCTCACTAGGACAGGAAACTATGGCTACACCTTC. As protein: CASTLTRTGNYGYTF. The complete variable domain, with remaining parts taken from reference TRBV19 and TRBJ1-2, reads DGGITQSPKYLFRKEGQNVTLSCEQNLNHDAMYWYRQDPGQGLRLIYYSQIVNDFQKGDIAEGYSVSREKKESFPLTVTSAQKNPTAFYLCASTLTRTGNYGYTFGSGTRLTVV.

The rearrangement joins TRBV15 to TRBJ2-5, with D perhaps matching TRBD1 (5 bases). Between the trimmed V and J ends, which lost 0 bases and 4 bases, there was a span of 12 bases. In germline, CDR1 is LNHNV, CDR2 YYDKDF (reference sequence). The CDR3 runs to 15 residues. The CDR3 sequence: CATSRDLGQGETQYF. The CDR3 DNA reads TGTGCCACCAGCAGAGATTTGGGGCAAGGAGAGACCCAGTACTTC.

This clone was seen a single time. The chain links TRBV19 to TRBJ1-6; 8 bases align to TRBD1. CDR3 size: 15 residues. With V trimmed by 3 bases and J by 10 bases, 8 bases remained unmatched. Germline CDR1 LNHDA, CDR2 SQIVND (reference sequence). The CDR3 DNA reads TGTGCCAGTAGTATTTCGACAGGGGCGGGATCACCCCTCCACTTT. It encodes CASSISTGAGSPLHF.

The gene calls are TRBV27 and TRBJ2-5, with a possible D match to TRBD1 (6 bases). The length of the CDR3 is 17 residues. V was pared by 5 bases and J by 5 bases, with 24 bases between. The V gene's germline CDR1 is MNHEY and CDR2 SMNVEV (reference sequence). CDR3 in DNA: TGTGCCAGCAGTCCAAGCCCCCCCAGGGGCGCTAGGGAGACCCAGTACTTC. Protein sequence: CASSPSPPRGARETQYF.

V is TRBV19 and J is TRBJ2-7; 10 nucleotides agree with TRBD2. CDR3 length equals 15 residues. Germline V CDR1 and CDR2: LNHDA, SQIVND (reference sequence). Trimming removed 7 bases from V and 2 bases from J; junction bases left unmatched: 8. CDR3 region: CASTKRLAGAYEQYF. The CDR3 nucleotides are TGTGCCAGTACCAAGAGGCTAGCGGGAGCCTACGAGCAGTACTTC.

This chain links TRBV10-1 with TRBJ2-3; 12 positions agree with TRBD2. The CDR3 length is 16 residues. V was clipped by 3 bases and J by 6 bases; unmatched bases: 7. CDR1 and CDR2 from the germline V gene are WNHNN and SYGVQD (reference sequence). The CDR3 DNA reads TGCGCCAGCAGTGAACTAGCGGGAGGCCGTCGGGATACGCAGTATTTT. Its translation is CASSELAGGRRDTQYF.

The chain carries TRBV5-8 and TRBJ2-1, with D possibly matching TRBD2 (6 bases). This CDR3 contains 15 residues. Germline-derived CDR1 and CDR2 are SGHTS and YDEGEE. The V end lost 1 base, the J end lost 10 bases, and 18 bases lay between the germline ends. CDR3 nucleotides: TGTGCCAGCAGCTTGTACGGGAGTGGTGCGAGGGAGCAGTTCTTC. It encodes CASSLYGSGAREQFF.

The rearrangement links TRBV11-2 to TRBJ2-7, with D possibly TRBD1 on 6 matching bases. V was shortened by 7 bases and J by 0 bases, with 22 bases between the two germline ends. CDR3 length equals 17 residues. Germline CDR1 SGHAT, CDR2 FQNNGV. As DNA, the CDR3 is TGTGCCAGCACCCTTTTAATCAGGGGACACAGCTCCTACGAGCAGTACTTC. Translated, it gives CASTLLIRGHSSYEQYF.

The chain couples TRBV5-1 to TRBJ2-1; 13 positions match TRBD2. V was clipped by 4 bases and J by 4 bases; unmatched bases: 14. The CDR3 length is 19 residues. Germline CDR1 and CDR2: SGHRS and YFSETQ. CDR3 protein: CASSPRTSGSSTSYNEQFF. The CDR3 DNA reads as TGCGCCAGCAGCCCCCGGACTAGCGGGAGTAGTACTTCGTACAATGAGCAGTTCTTC.

V is TRBV10-3 and J is TRBJ2-4, with D maybe TRBD1 (6 bases). V lost 4 bases and J lost 7, with 14 bases in between. From germline, CDR1 is ENHRY and CDR2 SYGVKD. The CDR3 is 14 amino acids. This CDR3 is CAISGQAGGNIQYF. CDR3 sequence (DNA): TGTGCCATCAGTGGACAGGCCGGTGGGAACATTCAGTACTTC.

The V gene is TRBV19, the J gene TRBJ2-3; 10 bases line up with TRBD2. This CDR3 is 17 amino acids long. CDR1 is LNHDA, CDR2 SQIVND, per germline (reference sequence). V gave up 3 bases and J gave up 1 base; unmatched junction bases: 7. The CDR3 spells CASSINGLAARTDTQYF. The CDR3 DNA sequence: TGTGCCAGTAGTATCAACGGACTAGCGGCCCGCACAGATACGCAGTATTTT.

The V and J genes are TRBV29-1 and TRBJ2-1, with TRBD1 matching over 10 bases. V lost 7 bases, J lost 8 bases, and 5 bases stayed unmatched. Per germline, CDR1 SQVTM and CDR2 ANQGSEA. This CDR3 has 12 residues. DNA for the CDR3: TGCAGCGGAGACAGGGGGCGGGATGAGCAGTTCTTC. The encoded protein is CSGDRGRDEQFF.

The V call is TRBV7-2, the J call TRBJ2-1; weak D call: TRBD2 (6 bases). V was trimmed by 2 bases and J by 5 bases, leaving 13 bases between them. Germline CDR1 SGHTA, CDR2 FQGNSA. There are 15 residues in the CDR3. This CDR3 reads CASSLIGGLNNEQFF. CDR3 sequence (DNA): TGTGCCAGCAGCTTAATCGGGGGACTGAACAATGAGCAGTTCTTC.

The chain recombines TRBV9 with TRBJ2-5; TRBD2 might be the D (7 bases). The CDR3 consists of 16 residues. Germline CDR1 is SGDLS and CDR2 is YYNGEE. Trimming cost V 5 bases and J 7 bases, with 24 bases left between them. The CDR3 coding sequence is TGTGCCAGCAGTGATCCGGCCCGAGGGGGGGCGGTGACCCAGTACTTC. Its protein product is CASSDPARGGAVTQYF.

V usage is TRBV18 and J usage is TRBJ1-5; tentatively, D is TRBD1 (6 bases). Germline loops: CDR1 KGHSH, CDR2 LQKENI. The CDR3 length is 13 residues. The V gene lost 3 bases and the J gene lost 8 bases, with 11 bases spanning the gap. This chain's CDR3 is CASSPAQGEPQHF. The CDR3, as DNA: TGTGCCAGCTCACCGGCACAGGGAGAGCCCCAGCATTTT.

This clone showed up just once. One junction end does not reproduce the germline sequence, and a read error may be involved. The chain uses TRBV7-7 and TRBJ1-2; 9 nucleotides match TRBD1. The germline V gene encodes CDR1 SSHAT and CDR2 FNYEAQ (reference sequence). The CDR3 covers 14 residues. The CDR3 spells CASSQLRTGDGYTF. DNA of the CDR3: TGTGCTAGCAGCCAACTACGGACAGGGGATGGCTACACCTTC.

The rearrangement uses TRBV6-2 or TRBV6-3 and TRBJ1-6; D remains ambiguous. This CDR3 is built from 14 residues. V dropped 6 bases and J dropped 3 bases, with 9 bases sitting between them. Germline V CDR1 and CDR2: MNHEY, SVGEGT. The CDR3 reads CASSREIYNSPLHF. In nucleotides, the CDR3 is TGTGCCAGCAGCCGGGAGATCTATAATTCACCCCTCCACTTT.

This sequence joins TRBV6-5 and TRBJ2-1; D gene uncertain. The germline V gene has CDR1 MNHEY and CDR2 SVGAGI. The CDR3 is 15 residues long. Trimming pared 6 bases from V and 0 bases from J, leaving 12 bases between. The CDR3, as DNA: TGTGCCAGCAGCCCCGACCGGAGCTCCTACAATGAGCAGTTCTTC. Protein: CASSPDRSSYNEQFF.

The chain joins TRBV7-9 to TRBJ2-4; 8 bases line up with TRBD1. This CDR3 region has 14 residues. V lost 6 bases and J lost 5; bases outside the gene matches: 6. Germline lookup yields CDR1 SEHNR and CDR2 FQNEAQ (reference sequence). CDR3 bases: TGTGCCAGCAGAACCCCGGGACAGGAAAACATTCAGTACTTC. It encodes CASRTPGQENIQYF.

The chain couples TRBV28 to TRBJ2-1, with D possibly TRBD1 on 6 matching bases. The V and J ends lost 6 bases and 5 bases respectively, with 20 bases between them. The CDR3 consists of 16 residues. The germline V gene encodes CDR1 MDHEN and CDR2 SYDVKM. Here the CDR3 DNA reads TGTGCCAGCAGCTATAACCGCCGGGACATGGACAATGAGCAGTTCTTC. This encodes CASSYNRRDMDNEQFF.

V and J are TRBV19 and TRBJ2-7, with 7 nucleotides matching TRBD2. CDR3 length equals 14 residues. CDR1 LNHDA and CDR2 SQIVND come from the germline V gene (reference sequence). The V gene end was trimmed by 6 bases and the J gene end by 3 bases; junction bases not matched to a gene: 8. CDR3 DNA: TGTGCCAGTAGCCCTGTAAGCGGGATCTACGAGCAGTACTTC. Its translation is CASSPVSGIYEQYF.

This chain joins TRBV9 and TRBJ2-2; TRBD1 matches 9 bases. This CDR3 contains 16 residues. Per the germline V gene, CDR1 is SGDLS and CDR2 is YYNGEE. V shed 3 bases and J 6 bases; nucleotides not matched to a gene: 9. The CDR3 loop is CASSGHRGRVAGELFF. CDR3 nucleotide sequence: TGTGCCAGCAGCGGCCACAGGGGGCGTGTAGCCGGGGAGCTGTTTTTT.

The J gene is TRBJ1-2, the V gene TRBV4-2; 8 bases are a match to TRBD1. Looked up from germline, CDR1 is LGHNA and CDR2 is YNFKEQ. V was pared by 0 bases and J by 7 bases, with 7 bases of the junction left unmatched. This CDR3 has 15 residues. CDR3 sequence reads: CASSQDGQGYFGYTF. CDR3 coding DNA: TGTGCCAGCAGCCAAGATGGACAGGGTTATTTTGGCTACACCTTC.

The chain is built from TRBV21-1 and TRBJ2-5; the tabulated D call, TRBD1, remains unverified against the DNA. TRBV21-1 is recorded as a pseudogene. The CDR3 sequence is 15 residues long. In DNA form, the CDR3 reads TGTGCCAGCAGCAATAGGACAGGGTGGGAGGAGACCCAGTACTTC. It translates to CASSNRTGWEETQYF.

This CDR3 reads CASSSTGIINEKLFF. The CDR3 region has the DNA TGTGCCAGCAGCTCGACCGGGATCATTAATGAAAAACTGTTTTTT. This chain links TRBV11-2 with TRBJ1-4, with no clear D. Germline V CDR1 and CDR2: SGHAT, FQNNGV. V lost 4 bases, J lost 4 bases, and 13 bases lay in between. This CDR3 is 15 amino acids long. The full variable domain, its missing parts supplied by reference TRBV11-2 and TRBJ1-4, is EAGVAQSPRYKIIEKRQSVAFWCNPISGHATLYWYQQILGQGPKLLIQFQNNGVVDDSQLPKDRFSAERLKGVDSTLKIQPAKLEDSAVYLCASSSTGIINEKLFFGSGTQLSVL.

The CDR3 DNA is TGTGCCAGCAGTGACTCAATTTCAGGGGAAAATGAGCAGTTCTTC. Encoded protein: CASSDSISGENEQFF. The chain employs TRBV6-4 and TRBJ2-1; possible D gene TRBD1, 6 bases. V lost 0 bases, J lost 7 bases, and 13 bases lay in between. The CDR3 contains 15 residues. Germline V gene data show CDR1 as MRHNA and CDR2 as SNTAGT.

The chain carries TRBV2 and TRBJ1-1, with D perhaps matching TRBD1 (5 bases). Trimming left V 0 bases short and J 3 bases short, with 8 bases between. Germline CDR1 and CDR2: SNHLY and FYNNEI. CDR3 size: 14 residues. The CDR3 sequence: CASSEARGDTEAFF. In nucleotides, the CDR3 is TGTGCCAGCAGTGAAGCGCGGGGGGACACTGAAGCTTTCTTT.

The CDR3 DNA reads as TGTGCCACCAGTCGTACAGGGTACACCGGGGAGCTGTTTTTT. It codes for CATSRTGYTGELFF. The chain is built from TRBV24-1 and TRBJ2-2, with a weak D call TRBD1 (6 bases). This CDR3 region has 14 residues. CDR1 is KGHDR, CDR2 SFDVKD, per germline. V was cut by 6 bases and J by 3 bases, with 10 bases left in between.

The CDR3 region is CASRSHSSYNSPLHF. CDR3 DNA: TGTGCCAGTAGGAGTCACAGCAGCTATAATTCACCCCTCCACTTT. The V and J genes are TRBV19 and TRBJ1-6, with unresolved D. V was cut by 6 bases and J by 3 bases, with 12 bases left in between. This CDR3 region has 15 residues. Per the germline V gene, CDR1 is LNHDA and CDR2 is SQIVND (reference sequence).

This chain uses TRBV3-1 (or the pseudogene TRBV3-2) with TRBJ1-4, with D hard to call. V was cut by 6 bases and J by 7 bases, with 15 bases left in between. There are 14 residues in the CDR3. The V gene's germline CDR1 is LGHDT and CDR2 YNNKEL (reference sequence). CDR3 in DNA: TGTGCCAGCAGGTCGGGATCGTTTAGTGAAAAACTGTTTTTT. Protein sequence: CASRSGSFSEKLFF.

This rearrangement joins TRBV5-1 to TRBJ2-7, with 15 positions matching TRBD2. V lost 4 bases and J lost 1; bases outside the gene matches: 6. Germline CDR1 SGHRS, CDR2 YFSETQ. The CDR3 runs 17 residues. The CDR3 DNA sequence: TGCGCCAGCAGCAGGGGACTAGCGGGGGGCCTGTCCTACGAGCAGTACTTC. Translation gives CASSRGLAGGLSYEQYF.